This entry is about one T cell receptor beta chain. As yet, its antigen is unknown. This CDR3 is 14 amino acids long. Trimming took 2 bases from V and 4 from J, leaving 12 bases between them. Per the germline V gene, CDR1 is SGHRS and CDR2 is YFSETQ. The entry originates in a study of PD-L1 blockade in urothelial cancer. Overall study context: Patients started atezolizumab in the mid-2010s, 1,200 mg intravenously every 3 weeks. The analyses of blood took place 3 weeks (second dose) and 6 weeks after treatment start. Regarding the study as a whole: Enhanced expansion of tumor-associated blood clones at 3 weeks characterized durable-benefit patients.

TCRdb's table, derived via immunoSEQ multiplex PCR, lists solely in-frame clones and lacks some. The repertoire has about 120,000 clones, approximately 90% of them found once; the top ten carry about 1.5%. Time point noted: peripheral blood 6 weeks after treatment start. The material was PBMCs, obtained around atezolizumab (anti-PD-L1) treatment. The TCR sequence derives from a man in his sixties with urothelial cancer. The rearrangement uses TRBV5-1 and TRBJ2-5, with D possibly TRBD2 on 6 matching bases. The CDR3 spells CASSFGTPGETQYF. CDR3 bases: TGCGCCAGCAGCTTCGGGACTCCAGGAGAGACCCAGTACTTC.